These 10 T cell receptor beta chains were sequenced from one sample in a study of blood T cells in healthy people across ages. Alongside a J-beta primer mix, a sample-barcoded 5' primer served in a second PCR lasting about 7 to 12 cycles. MiXCR was run by TCRdb on the 5' RACE reads, yielding one entry per CDR3 protein. This sample yields approximately 670,000 distinct CDR3 sequences, of which around 38% are seen a single time; roughly 30% belongs to the top ten. The sequenced material came from blood. The receptors originated from an elderly man in good health.

This clonotype was picked up a small number of times. The rearrangement uses TRBV20-1 and TRBJ2-1, with D tentatively TRBD2 (7 bases). Germline values: CDR1 DFQATT, CDR2 SNEGSKA (reference sequence). The germline V and J ends were trimmed by 6 bases and 9 bases, with 33 bases remaining between them. This CDR3 has 18 amino acids. The CDR3 coding sequence is TGCAGTGCCTCCGAGGTGACGGGAGGCCCAGGGGTACAGGGTGAGCAGTTCTTC. Its translation is CSASEVTGGPGVQGEQFF.

This clonotype was seen ten or more times. The V call is TRBV20-1, the J call TRBJ1-1; D unresolved. The CDR3 runs 14 residues. Germline CDR1 reads DFQATT; CDR2 reads SNEGSKA (reference sequence). Trimming took off 0 bases at V and 0 bases at J, with 8 bases between the two ends. CDR3 nucleotides: TGCAGTGCTAGAGACGGAACGGTGAACACTGAAGCTTTCTTT. Amino acid sequence: CSARDGTVNTEAFF.

The gene calls are TRBV6-1 and TRBJ2-5; 10 bases are shared with TRBD1. Germline CDR1 and CDR2: MNHNS and SASEGT. This CDR3 has 15 residues. With 7 bases clipped from V and 4 bases from J, the junction kept 9 bases outside the gene matches. The CDR3 is CASTRGDRGRETQYF. The DNA of the CDR3 is TGTGCCAGCACCAGGGGCGACAGGGGGCGAGAGACCCAGTACTTC.

This clonotype occurred a few times. The chain joins TRBV20-1 to TRBJ2-2, with D unresolved. V was trimmed by 1 base and J by 7 bases, leaving 4 bases between them. CDR1 DFQATT and CDR2 SNEGSKA come from the germline V gene (reference sequence). This CDR3 region has 11 residues. The CDR3 here is CSARGIGELFF. The CDR3 DNA reads TGCAGTGCTAGAGGAATCGGGGAGCTGTTTTTT.

This clonotype turned up a few times. The chain carries TRBV29-1 and TRBJ1-1, with D perhaps matching TRBD1 (6 bases). V was shortened by 6 bases and J by 0 bases, with 17 bases between the two germline ends. This CDR3 spans 15 amino acids. Germline loops: CDR1 SQVTM, CDR2 ANQGSEA. The CDR3 DNA sequence: TGCAGCGTCCCCGGGGGGCGCTTAGTGAACACTGAAGCTTTCTTT. Amino acids: CSVPGGRLVNTEAFF.

Written as DNA, the CDR3 is TGCGCCAGCAGCCAAGATGTTGCCCGAAGCTCCTACAATGAGCAGTTCTTC. Translating gives CASSQDVARSSYNEQFF. The rearrangement uses TRBV4-3 and TRBJ2-1; unclear D gene. Germline lookup yields CDR1 LGHNA and CDR2 YSLEER. Trimming stripped 0 bases from V and 0 bases from J, with 12 bases between. This CDR3 has 17 residues.

In this sample, this clonotype turned up many times. This may come from a read error, since a much larger clone is one base off. CDR3 amino acids: CASSRSAGTGAHEQYF. The DNA for the CDR3 is TGTGCCAGCAGCCGAAGTGCGGGGACAGGGGCCCACGAGCAGTACTTC. The V gene is TRBV4-2, the J gene TRBJ2-7; 10 bases are a match to TRBD1. V was clipped by 4 bases and J by 5 bases; unmatched bases: 11. Germline loops: CDR1 LGHNA, CDR2 YNFKEQ. This CDR3 has 16 amino acids.

V and J are TRBV7-3 and TRBJ2-2; D may be TRBD2 (5 bases). Trimming removed 1 base at V and 5 bases at J, with 11 bases between. The CDR3 length is 15 residues. Looked up from germline, CDR1 is SGHTA and CDR2 is FQGTGA. The CDR3 bases are TGTGCCAGCAGCTTAAACGTAGCGAGTACCGGGGAGCTGTTTTTT. Protein product: CASSLNVASTGELFF.

This clonotype was observed a handful of times. The rearrangement links TRBV7-2 to TRBJ2-4; 9 bases map to TRBD1. Trimming removed 5 bases from V and 1 base from J; junction bases left unmatched: 9. The CDR3 totals 17 residues. Germline V gene sequence: CDR1 SGHTA, CDR2 FQGNSA. CDR3: CASSPPGQGLAKNIQYF. In nucleotides, the CDR3 is TGTGCCAGCAGCCCCCCGGGACAGGGATTGGCCAAAAACATTCAGTACTTC. Supplemented by reference TRBV7-2 and TRBJ2-4, the full variable domain reads GAGVSQSPSNKVTEKGKDVELRCDPISGHTALYWYRQSLGQGLEFLIYFQGNSAPDKSGLPSDRFSAERTGGSVSTLTIQRTQQEDSAVYLCASSPPGQGLAKNIQYFGAGTRLSVL.

This sequence joins TRBV20-1 and TRBJ2-5, with 11 bases lining up with TRBD2. The J call may be in error: the DNA end matches TRBJ2-7 better. Germline values: CDR1 DFQATT, CDR2 SNEGSKA (reference sequence). The CDR3 length is 12 residues. The CDR3 reads CSARLAGGEQYF. For the CDR3, the DNA is TGCAGTGCTAGACTAGCGGGAGGCGAGCAGTACTTC.